The 17 T cell receptor beta chains reported below all come from one sample, sequenced in a study of blood T cells in healthy people across ages. Together with a sample-barcoded 5' primer, a J-beta primer mix was included in a second PCR lasting about 6 to 11 cycles. TCRdb reprocessed the 5' RACE reads with MiXCR, giving one entry per CDR3 protein. Among about 970,000 distinct CDR3 sequences listed, just over 50% were seen once. The sequenced sample was blood. The receptors originated from a woman aged 60 to 75 in good health.

On this clonotype itself: Sequence at one end of the junction differs from germline and may be a read error. CDR3 sequence reads: CASSPLAGGEETRYF. As DNA, the CDR3 is TGTGCCAGCAGTCCACTAGCGGGGGGGGAAGAGACCCGGTACTTC. The chain combines TRBV28 with TRBJ2-5; TRBD2 matches at 13 bases. The V gene's germline CDR1 is MDHEN and CDR2 SYDVKM. This CDR3 is built from 15 residues.

CDR3 region: CASSRELAGRVTYNEQFF. Here the CDR3 DNA reads TGTGCCAGCAGCCGCGAACTAGCGGGAAGGGTTACCTACAATGAGCAGTTCTTC. The chain uses TRBV3-1 and TRBJ2-1; 10 bases line up with TRBD2. The CDR3 runs to 18 residues. V lost 4 bases, J lost 2 bases, and 11 bases stayed unmatched. Germline CDR1 is LGHDT and CDR2 is YNNKEL (reference sequence).

The chain combines TRBV7-2 with TRBJ2-3; D gene ambiguous. V dropped 2 bases and J dropped 1 base, with 10 bases sitting between them. The germline V gene encodes CDR1 SGHTA and CDR2 FQGNSA. This CDR3 is built from 15 residues. CDR3 coding DNA: TGTGCCAGCAGCTTATCGGCCCTCCGCACAGATACGCAGTATTTT. Its protein product is CASSLSALRTDTQYF.

This clonotype was seen a few times. This chain joins TRBV27 and TRBJ2-7; maybe TRBD1 (8 bases). Germline CDR1 and CDR2: MNHEY and SMNVEV (reference sequence). This CDR3 is 14 amino acids long. V lost 8 bases to trimming and J lost 1 base, with 15 bases between them. In nucleotides, the CDR3 is TGTGCCAGCGCACAGGGGGGGGTTTCCTACGAGCAGTACTTC. Its protein product is CASAQGGVSYEQYF.

CDR3 DNA: TGTGCCAGCAGGATGGCGGGGAAACTAGCCAAAAACATTCAGTACTTC. Translation: CASRMAGKLAKNIQYF. The genes are TRBV14 and TRBJ2-4, with D possibly being TRBD2 (6 bases). V was shortened by 6 bases and J by 0 bases, with 15 bases between the two germline ends. CDR3 length: 16 amino acids. Germline CDR1 is SGHDN and CDR2 is FVKESK.

The rearrangement links TRBV11-2 to TRBJ2-5; D tentatively fits TRBD1 or TRBD2 (6 bases each). Germline V gene lookup returns CDR1 SGHAT and CDR2 FQNNGV. The V end lost 4 bases, the J end lost 0 bases, and 9 bases lay between the germline ends. The CDR3 has 14 amino acids. CDR3 sequence (DNA): TGTGCCAGCAGCTGGGGGGCAAACCAAGAGACCCAGTACTTC. This encodes CASSWGANQETQYF. Drawing the rest from reference TRBV11-2 and TRBJ2-5, the complete variable domain is EAGVAQSPRYKIIEKRQSVAFWCNPISGHATLYWYQQILGQGPKLLIQFQNNGVVDDSQLPKDRFSAERLKGVDSTLKIQPAKLEDSAVYLCASSWGANQETQYFGPGTRLLVL.

V usage is TRBV28 and J usage is TRBJ2-7; 9 nucleotides line up with TRBD1. Germline-derived CDR1 and CDR2 are MDHEN and SYDVKM. This CDR3 region has 15 residues. V trimming: 5 bases; J trimming: 2 bases; junction bases outside the gene matches: 7. In DNA form, the CDR3 reads TGTGCCAGCAGTCGACAGGGGGTTGGGGCCTACGAGCAGTACTTC. Protein: CASSRQGVGAYEQYF.

This chain uses TRBV12-3 or TRBV12-4 with TRBJ2-7; 7 nucleotides line up with TRBD1. J was trimmed by 5 bases and V by 5 bases; bases with no gene match: 15. This CDR3 has 16 residues. The CDR3 protein is CASSRQGSGFFNEQYF. As DNA, the CDR3 is TGTGCCAGCAGTCGACAGGGTTCGGGATTTTTCAACGAGCAGTACTTC.

To note about this clonotype: A much bigger clone sits one base away, suggesting this may be a read error. The chain links TRBV7-2 to TRBJ2-4; TRBD2 is a possible D gene (6 bases). The J call is in doubt because the DNA end fits TRBJ2-7 better. The germline V gene has CDR1 SGHTA and CDR2 FQGNSA. The CDR3 contains 15 residues. DNA of the CDR3: TGTGCCAGCAGCTTCTGGACTGGCGGGACCCACGAGCAGTACTTC. It yields the protein CASSFWTGGTHEQYF.

The chain links TRBV20-1 to TRBJ1-2; D is ambiguous. The V and J ends lost 3 bases and 4 bases respectively, with 9 bases between them. The CDR3 length is 12 residues. Germline CDR1 and CDR2: DFQATT and SNEGSKA (reference sequence). CDR3 nucleotide sequence: TGCAGTGCTAGTGTATGGGGCTATGGCTACACCTTC. It is translated as CSASVWGYGYTF.

This clonotype appeared a few times. The chain recombines TRBV6-1 with TRBJ2-5; D is unresolved. The germline CDR1 and CDR2 sequences are MNHNS and SASEGT. The length of the CDR3 is 13 residues. V shed 8 bases and J shed 0 bases, with 10 bases lying between them. Written as DNA, the CDR3 is TGTGCCAGCGGGCAGGAATACCAAGAGACCCAGTACTTC. This translates into CASGQEYQETQYF.

The gene calls are TRBV9 and TRBJ1-2, with unresolved D. Germline lookup yields CDR1 SGDLS and CDR2 YYNGEE. The CDR3 runs to 13 residues. The V end lost 3 bases, the J end lost 4 bases, and 10 bases lay between the germline ends. The CDR3 loop is CASSANGFYGYTF. CDR3 DNA: TGTGCCAGCAGCGCTAACGGTTTCTATGGCTACACCTTC.

The V gene is TRBV20-1, the J gene TRBJ2-4; 7 nucleotides agree with TRBD1. CDR3 length equals 14 residues. Germline CDR1 reads DFQATT; CDR2 reads SNEGSKA (reference sequence). Germline trimming cut 0 bases from V and 9 bases from J; bases unmatched to any gene: 8. In nucleotides, the CDR3 is TGCAGTGCTAGAGACCGGACAGGCAGGTTCATTCAGTACTTC. Protein: CSARDRTGRFIQYF.

The V and J genes are TRBV3-1 and TRBJ2-5; possibly TRBD2 for D (5 bases). CDR1 is LGHDT and CDR2 is YNNKEL in the germline V gene (reference sequence). V lost 1 base and J 5 bases, leaving 8 bases between the germline ends. The CDR3 loop spans 13 amino acids. CDR3 in amino acids: CASSQVPGETQYF. The CDR3 bases are TGTGCCAGCAGCCAAGTGCCGGGGGAGACCCAGTACTTC.

The chain uses TRBV28 and TRBJ2-7, with D perhaps TRBD1 or TRBD2 (7 bases each). Trimming took off 4 bases at V and 3 bases at J, with 22 bases between the two ends. This CDR3 region has 17 residues. CDR1 is MDHEN and CDR2 is SYDVKM in the germline V gene. The CDR3, as DNA: TGTGCCAGCAGTTCGCCATGGCAGGGGGGGGTAGTCTACGAGCAGTACTTC. This translates into CASSSPWQGGVVYEQYF.

The genes are TRBV6-6 and TRBJ1-2; D not certain. The CDR3 extends over 12 amino acids. Germline CDR1 MNHNY, CDR2 SVGAGI (reference sequence). The germline V and J ends were trimmed by 2 bases and 8 bases, with 9 bases remaining between them. The CDR3 sequence: CASSYDVGGYTF. CDR3 in DNA: TGTGCCAGCAGTTACGACGTAGGCGGCTACACCTTC.

The CDR3 DNA sequence: TGTGCTGTTGAGGGGGGACAGGGATGGGAAATCAGCTCCTACGAGCAGTACTTC. This codes for CAVEGGQGWEISSYEQYF. The V call is TRBV28, the J call TRBJ2-7; 9 positions match TRBD1. The CDR3 covers 18 residues. Germline V gene data show CDR1 as MDHEN and CDR2 as SYDVKM.